This T cell receptor beta chain was retrieved from a study of shared clonotypes between healthy human individuals. The naive CD8 subset, CD45RO-negative cells positively selected for CCR7, excluded terminally differentiated effector memory CD45RA+ cells. Method: immunoSEQ multiplex PCR; TCRdb's copy keeps in-frame clones and lacks some. In the table there are millions of clones, around 96% of which are singletons. The CDR3 runs to 15 residues. J was trimmed by 2 bases and V by 5 bases; bases with no gene match: 9. CDR1 and CDR2 (germline): SEHNR, FQNEAQ (reference sequence). This receptor was obtained from a man younger than 30 in good health. This chain links TRBV7-9 with TRBJ2-7, with TRBD2 matching 7 bases. The sample was naive CD8+ T cells sorted from blood. The CDR3 protein is CASSPREASPYEQYF. The DNA of the CDR3 is TGTGCCAGCAGCCCCCGGGAGGCCTCCCCCTACGAGCAGTACTTC.